The subject of this entry is one T cell receptor beta chain. The data originate from a study of blood T cell repertoires in COVID-19. Study summary: Sites across the United States, Italy and Spain contributed samples from acute and convalescent COVID-19.

Per the study methods: Quantification of nucleated cells was approximated via reference gene primer amplification. The method was immunoSEQ multiplex PCR; TCRdb's version includes in-frame clones alone and lacks a portion of them. D and trimming come from the DNA, and the V and J calls and clone size come from that table. The sample lists 35,000 to 45,000 clones; over 75% were seen once. Germline loops: CDR1 SEHNR, CDR2 FQNEAQ (reference sequence). The CDR3 is 16 residues long. The V gene end was trimmed by 5 bases and the J gene end by 1 base; junction bases not matched to a gene: 7. The rearrangement uses TRBV7-9 and TRBJ2-1, with 8 bases fitting TRBD1. Sequences were obtained from peripheral blood. The TCR was taken from a human donor in a cohort sampled during active COVID-19. The CDR3 DNA reads as TGTGCCAGCAGCCCAAAGACAGGGGAATCCTACAATGAGCAGTTCTTC. Protein sequence: CASSPKTGESYNEQFF.